This TCR beta chain emerged from a study of T cell responses to AZD1222 COVID-19 vaccine. The ends lost 5 bases at V and 13 bases at J; junction bases unmatched: 10. This CDR3 contains 14 residues. Germline loops: CDR1 MNHEY, CDR2 SMNVEV (reference sequence). Data came from immunoSEQ multiplex PCR; TCRdb stores just in-frame clones and leaves some out. The table has more than 55,000 clones, 89% seen once. The sequencing used peripheral blood, collected 28 days after the second AZD1222 dose. The sequence was obtained from an adult who received the AZD1222 COVID-19 vaccine. The V call is TRBV27, the J call TRBJ1-6, with 8 bases aligning to TRBD1. The CDR3 here is CASSRDRGPMPLHF. DNA of the CDR3: TGTGCCAGCAGTAGAGACAGGGGCCCAATGCCCCTCCACTTT.